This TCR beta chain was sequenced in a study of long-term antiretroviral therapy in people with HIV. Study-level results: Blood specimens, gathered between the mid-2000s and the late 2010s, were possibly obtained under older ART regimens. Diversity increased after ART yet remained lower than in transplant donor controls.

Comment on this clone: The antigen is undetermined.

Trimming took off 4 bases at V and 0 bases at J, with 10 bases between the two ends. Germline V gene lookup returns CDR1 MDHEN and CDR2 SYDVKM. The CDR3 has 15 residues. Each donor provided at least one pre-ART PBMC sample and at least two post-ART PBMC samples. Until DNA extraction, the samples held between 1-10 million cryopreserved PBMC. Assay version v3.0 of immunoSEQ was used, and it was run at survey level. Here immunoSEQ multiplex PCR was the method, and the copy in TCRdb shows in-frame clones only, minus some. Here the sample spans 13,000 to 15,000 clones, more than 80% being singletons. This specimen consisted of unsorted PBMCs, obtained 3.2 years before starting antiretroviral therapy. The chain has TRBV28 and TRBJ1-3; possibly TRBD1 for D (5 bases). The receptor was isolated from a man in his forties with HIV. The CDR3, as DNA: TGTGCCAGCAGTTCCTCGGGGGACTCTGGAAACACCATATATTTT. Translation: CASSSSGDSGNTIYF.